Below are 8 T cell receptor beta chains sequenced from a single sample in a study of cytomegalovirus exposure and HLA in healthy donors. The PCR employed 60 Vbeta primers together with 13 Jbeta primers. Profiling relied on immunoSEQ multiplex PCR, and the TCRdb table lists in-frame clones only, not all of them. The data show some 120,000 clones, over 70% seen once. The sample taken for sequencing was PBMCs. These receptors originate from a woman in her thirties or forties in good health and CMV-seropositive.

V gene TRBV6-1 combines with J gene TRBJ1-1, with D perhaps TRBD1 (5 bases). V lost 7 bases to trimming and J lost 1 base, with 10 bases between them. Germline V gene lookup returns CDR1 MNHNS and CDR2 SASEGT. This CDR3 is built from 13 residues. Here the CDR3 reads CASTLTENTEAFF. DNA of the CDR3: TGTGCCAGCACCTTGACAGAGAACACTGAAGCTTTCTTT.

For this clone: Within the sample, other DNA sequences also encode this same CDR3. The chain recombines TRBV9 with TRBJ1-1; 7 nucleotides match TRBD1. CDR3 length: 13 residues. V lost 4 bases to trimming and J lost 2 bases; unmatched junction nucleotides: 2. CDR1 SGDLS and CDR2 YYNGEE come from the germline V gene. CDR3 DNA sequence: TGTGCCAGCAGCCAGGGGGGAAACACTGAAGCTTTCTTT. Protein sequence: CASSQGGNTEAFF.

This sequence joins TRBV7-2 and TRBJ2-7; unclear D gene. The CDR3 has 14 residues. In germline, CDR1 is SGHTA, CDR2 FQGNSA. V was trimmed by 5 bases and J by 0 bases, leaving 11 bases between them. CDR3 in DNA: TGTGCCAGCAGCCCGACGGGTGGCTCCTACGAGCAGTACTTC. It specifies CASSPTGGSYEQYF.

V is TRBV28 and J is TRBJ2-3, with TRBD2 matching over 13 bases. CDR3 length: 15 amino acids. With V trimmed by 5 bases and J by 6 bases, 5 bases remained unmatched. Germline V gives CDR1 MDHEN, CDR2 SYDVKM. The CDR3 DNA reads as TGTGCCAGCAGTACCGCGACTAGCGGGAGGGATACGCAGTATTTT. Translating gives CASSTATSGRDTQYF.

The rearrangement uses TRBV7-9 and TRBJ1-6; D is ambiguous. Trimming pared 1 base from V and 4 bases from J, leaving 14 bases between. CDR1 is SEHNR, CDR2 FQNEAQ, per germline (reference sequence). The CDR3 is 17 amino acids. In nucleotides, the CDR3 is TGTGCCAGCAGCTTAGTGAGGGCGGGAGGATATAATTCACCCCTCCACTTT. Protein: CASSLVRAGGYNSPLHF.

V usage is TRBV4-2 and J usage is TRBJ1-2; D might be TRBD1 (5 bases). V was clipped by 0 bases and J by 11 bases, with 7 bases between them. The germline gives CDR1 LGHNA, CDR2 YNFKEQ. CDR3 length: 11 residues. CDR3 residues: CASSQEGLYTF. The CDR3 DNA follows: TGTGCCAGCAGCCAAGAGGGGCTGTACACCTTC.

This clone was seen only a few times. V and J are TRBV15 and TRBJ2-6; 7 positions match TRBD1. V was clipped by 1 base and J by 2 bases; unmatched bases: 2. This CDR3 contains 16 residues. Germline V gene sequence: CDR1 LNHNV, CDR2 YYDKDF (reference sequence). The CDR3 nucleotides read TGTGCCACCAGCAGAGCTCAGGGGGCTGGGGCCAACGTCCTGACTTTC. Translated: CATSRAQGAGANVLTF.

V usage is TRBV6-5 and J usage is TRBJ1-1, with D unresolved. This CDR3 contains 13 residues. The V gene's germline CDR1 is MNHEY and CDR2 SVGAGI. With 7 bases removed from V and 7 bases from J, the gap between germline ends came to 16 bases. The CDR3 protein is CASTQPGRCEAFF. CDR3 sequence (DNA): TGTGCCAGCACCCAACCCGGGAGGTGTGAAGCTTTCTTT.